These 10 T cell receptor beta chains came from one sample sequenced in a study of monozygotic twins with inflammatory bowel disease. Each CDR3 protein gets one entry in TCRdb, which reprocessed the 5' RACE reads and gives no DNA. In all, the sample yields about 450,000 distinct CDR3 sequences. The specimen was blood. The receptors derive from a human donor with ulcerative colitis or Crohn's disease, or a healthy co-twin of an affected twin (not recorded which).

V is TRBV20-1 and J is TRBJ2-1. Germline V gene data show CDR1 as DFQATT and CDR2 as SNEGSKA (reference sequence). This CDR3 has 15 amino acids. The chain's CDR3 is CSARVSSTLLNEQFF.

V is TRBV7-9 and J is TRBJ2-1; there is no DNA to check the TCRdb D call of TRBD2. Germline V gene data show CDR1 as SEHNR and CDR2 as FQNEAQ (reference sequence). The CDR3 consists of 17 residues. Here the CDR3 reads CASSSPLAGDSYNEQFF.

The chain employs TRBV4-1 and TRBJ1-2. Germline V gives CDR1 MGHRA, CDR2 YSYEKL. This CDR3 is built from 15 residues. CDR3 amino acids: CASSQAPREDYGYTF.

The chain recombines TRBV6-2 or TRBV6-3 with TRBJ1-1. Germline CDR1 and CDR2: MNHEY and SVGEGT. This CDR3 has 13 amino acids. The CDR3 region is CASSYSGRFRAFF.

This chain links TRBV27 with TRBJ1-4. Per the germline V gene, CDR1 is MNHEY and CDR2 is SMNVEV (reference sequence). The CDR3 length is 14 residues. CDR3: CASTKTAGEEKLFF.

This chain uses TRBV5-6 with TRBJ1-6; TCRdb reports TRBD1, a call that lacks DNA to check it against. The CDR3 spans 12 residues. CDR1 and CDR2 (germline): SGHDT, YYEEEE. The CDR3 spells CASSYRGSPLHF.

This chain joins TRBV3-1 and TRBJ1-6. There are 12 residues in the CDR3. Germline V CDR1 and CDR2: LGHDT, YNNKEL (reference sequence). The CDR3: CASSPRGGGLHF.

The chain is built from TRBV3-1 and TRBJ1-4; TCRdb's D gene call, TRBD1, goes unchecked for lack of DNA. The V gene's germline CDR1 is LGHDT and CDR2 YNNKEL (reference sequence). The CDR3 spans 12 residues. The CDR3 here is CASSVGQVGLFF.

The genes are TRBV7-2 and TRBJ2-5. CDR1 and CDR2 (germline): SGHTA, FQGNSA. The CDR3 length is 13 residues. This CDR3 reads CASSLAFQETQYF.

CDR3: CASSSMDRNHEQYF. V and J are TRBV7-2 and TRBJ2-7; TCRdb reports TRBD1, a call that lacks DNA to check it against. The CDR3 contains 14 residues. The germline CDR1 and CDR2 sequences are SGHTA and FQGNSA. The full variable domain, in which reference TRBV7-2 and TRBJ2-7 provide the parts outside the CDR3, is GAGVSQSPSNKVTEKGKDVELRCDPISGHTALYWYRQSLGQGLEFLIYFQGNSAPDKSGLPSDRFSAERTGGSVSTLTIQRTQQEDSAVYLCASSSMDRNHEQYFGPGTRLTVT.